This T cell receptor (beta chain) was identified in a study of T-cell reconstitution after alpha-beta-depleted transplantation in children. Preparation of the TCRbeta library was carried out with unique molecular identifiers. TCRdb fed the PCR reads into MiXCR, producing one record per CDR3 protein. The sample lists roughly 790,000 distinct CDR3 sequences; 16% were seen once. The CDR3 is 15 amino acids. Germline-derived CDR1 and CDR2 are MDHEN and SYDVKM. V dropped 2 bases and J dropped 1 base, with 8 bases sitting between them. The sample holds a few counts of this clonotype. The chain links TRBV28 to TRBJ2-2; D gene unclear. This receptor was taken from a male patient under 18 who had a stem cell transplant for acute lymphoblastic leukemia, so the T cells may come from the graft donor. Sequences were derived from PBMCs, mostly from graft donor cells, sampled 360 days after TCRalphabeta/CD19-depleted stem cell transplant. CDR3 protein: CASSLIPLNTGELFF. The CDR3 nucleotides are TGTGCCAGCAGTTTAATCCCTCTGAACACCGGGGAGCTGTTTTTT.